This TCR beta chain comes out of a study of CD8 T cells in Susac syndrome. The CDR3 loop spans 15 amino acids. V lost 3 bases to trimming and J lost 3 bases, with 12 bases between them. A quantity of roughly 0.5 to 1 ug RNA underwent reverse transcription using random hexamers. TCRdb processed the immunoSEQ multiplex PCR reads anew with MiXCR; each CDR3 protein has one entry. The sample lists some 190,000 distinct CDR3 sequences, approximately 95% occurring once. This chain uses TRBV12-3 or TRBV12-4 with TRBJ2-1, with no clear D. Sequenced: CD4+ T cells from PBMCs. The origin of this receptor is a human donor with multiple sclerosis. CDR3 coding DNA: TGTGCCAGCAGTTTCGACCCTAATCGCTACAATGAGCAGTTCTTC. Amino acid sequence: CASSFDPNRYNEQFF.